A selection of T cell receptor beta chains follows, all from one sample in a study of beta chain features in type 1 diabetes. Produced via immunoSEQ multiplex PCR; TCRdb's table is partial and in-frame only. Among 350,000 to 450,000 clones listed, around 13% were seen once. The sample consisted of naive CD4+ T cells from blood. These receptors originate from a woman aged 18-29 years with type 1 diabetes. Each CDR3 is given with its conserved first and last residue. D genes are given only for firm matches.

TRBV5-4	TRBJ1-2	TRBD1	CASSLAGQIYGYTF
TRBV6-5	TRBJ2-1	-	CASRTTLYNEQFF
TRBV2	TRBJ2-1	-	CASSRDISYNEQFF
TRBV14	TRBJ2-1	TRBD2	CASSQDRDYFPNEQFF
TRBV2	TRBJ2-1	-	CASSELRGHSYNEQFF
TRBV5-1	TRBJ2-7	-	CASSLAARSTYEQYF
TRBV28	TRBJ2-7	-	CASSLYRAQYF
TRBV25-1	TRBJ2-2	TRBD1	CASGPTGTSGELFF
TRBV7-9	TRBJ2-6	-	CASSLEGPGANVLTF
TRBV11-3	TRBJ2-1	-	CASSKPDWNNEQFF
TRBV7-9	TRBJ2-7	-	CASSLAREQYF
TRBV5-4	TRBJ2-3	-	CASSLKTSADTQYF
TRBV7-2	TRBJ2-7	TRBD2	CASSPTSGGAHYEQYF
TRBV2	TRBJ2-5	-	CASLGSGETQYF
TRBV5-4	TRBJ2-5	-	CASSPPLSETQYF
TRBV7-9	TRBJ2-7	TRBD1	CASSRTGNEQYF
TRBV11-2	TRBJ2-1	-	CASSPQGSEQFF
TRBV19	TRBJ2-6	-	CASSPVGANVLTF
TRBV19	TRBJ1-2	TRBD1	CASSIGQGDYGYTF
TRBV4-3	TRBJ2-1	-	CASSQDQRPYNEQFF
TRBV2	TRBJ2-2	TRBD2	CASSGGLAGGPSTGELFF
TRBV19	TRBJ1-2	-	CASSENRYGYTF
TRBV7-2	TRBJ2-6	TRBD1	CASSPAGTGSGANVLTF
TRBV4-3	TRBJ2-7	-	CASSQDYFSSYEQYF
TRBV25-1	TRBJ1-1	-	CASSGQNTEAFF
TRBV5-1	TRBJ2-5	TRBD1	CASSFGQGVVETQYF
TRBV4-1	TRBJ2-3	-	CASSQVGGRSTDTQYF
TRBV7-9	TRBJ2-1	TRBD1	CASSLEGTGYNEQFF
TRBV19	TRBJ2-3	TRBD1	CASISPGGTQYF
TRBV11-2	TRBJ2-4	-	CASSLVVSGFENIQYF
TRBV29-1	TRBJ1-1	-	CSVAFGREGTEAFF
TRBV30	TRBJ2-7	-	CAWSTAVEQYF
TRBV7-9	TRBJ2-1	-	CASRPEDNEQFF
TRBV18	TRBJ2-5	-	CASSLGEETQYF
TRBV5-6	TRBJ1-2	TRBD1	CASRGQGAGGYTF
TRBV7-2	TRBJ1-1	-	CASSFLVENTEAFF
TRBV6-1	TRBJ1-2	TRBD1	CASSDWTGGYGYTF
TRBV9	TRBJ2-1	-	CASSVASSYYNEQFF
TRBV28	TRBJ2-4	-	CASSPGQFKNIQYF
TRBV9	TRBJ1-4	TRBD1	CASSVALGGQEKLFF
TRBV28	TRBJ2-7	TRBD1	CASSPGTGGYEQYF
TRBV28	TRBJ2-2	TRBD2	CASSLRGAGELFF
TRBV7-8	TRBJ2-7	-	CASSSPRGHNEQYF
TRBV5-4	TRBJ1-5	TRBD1	CASSLQGVGQPQHF
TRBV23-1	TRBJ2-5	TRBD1	CASSARGQNQETQYF
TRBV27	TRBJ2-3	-	CASSFPPIDTQYF
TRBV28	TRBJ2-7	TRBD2	CASSRPSGGYEQYF
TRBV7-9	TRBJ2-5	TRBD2	CASSAGLAGRLEETQYF
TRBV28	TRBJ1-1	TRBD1	CATGQGNTEAFF
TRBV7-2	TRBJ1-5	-	CASSTRQEIGNQPQHF
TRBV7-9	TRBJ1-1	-	CASSLSQGYTEAFF
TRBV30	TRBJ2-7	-	CAWSVSGSYEQYF
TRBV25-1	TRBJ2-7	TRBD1	CASKGTDSYEQYF
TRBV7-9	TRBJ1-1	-	CASSPQGVGTEAFF
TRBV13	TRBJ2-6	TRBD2	CASSPQLGGSRGANVLTF
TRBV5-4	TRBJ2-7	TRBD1	CASSFFGTVSYEQYF
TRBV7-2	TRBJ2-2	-	CASSLSAATGELFF
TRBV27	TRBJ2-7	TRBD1	CASKGQGRHEQYF
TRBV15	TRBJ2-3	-	CATSKFGGDTQYF
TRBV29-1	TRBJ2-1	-	CSVLGERSHNEQFF